This T cell receptor beta chain was sequenced in a study of blood T cell repertoires in COVID-19. Germline V gene lookup returns CDR1 LNHDA and CDR2 SQIVND (reference sequence). The CDR3 is 10 residues long. V lost 8 bases to trimming and J lost 7 bases, with 8 bases between them. This clone was seen just once. Original methodology: Reference gene primers were amplified, and this amplification served to estimate nucleated cell counts. Measured with immunoSEQ multiplex PCR; TCRdb has only the in-frame clones, and not every one. The D gene and trimming were derived from the DNA, and the V and J assignments and clone size from that table. The data show 95,000 to 150,000 clones, about two thirds seen once.

The chain uses TRBV19 and TRBJ1-2; tentative D call: TRBD1 (6 bases). Material for sequencing was peripheral blood. The TCR originated in a human donor with acute or convalescent COVID-19. The donor label of this sample is uncertain. The DNA for the CDR3 is TGTGCCAGTTACAGGGCTGGCTACACCTTC. Amino acid sequence: CASYRAGYTF.